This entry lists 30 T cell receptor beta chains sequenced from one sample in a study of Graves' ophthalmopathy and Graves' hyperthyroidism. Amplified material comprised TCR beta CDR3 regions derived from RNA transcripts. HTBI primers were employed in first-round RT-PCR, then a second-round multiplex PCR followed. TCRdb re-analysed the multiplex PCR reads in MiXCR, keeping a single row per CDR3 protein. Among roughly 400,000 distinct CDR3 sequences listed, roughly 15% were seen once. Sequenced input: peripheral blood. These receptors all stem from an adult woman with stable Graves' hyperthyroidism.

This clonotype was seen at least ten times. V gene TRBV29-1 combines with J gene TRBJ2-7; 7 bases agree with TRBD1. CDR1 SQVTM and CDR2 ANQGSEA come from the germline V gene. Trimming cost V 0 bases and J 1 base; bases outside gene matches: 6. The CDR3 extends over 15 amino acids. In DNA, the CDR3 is TGCAGCGTTGAAGATTACAGGGGAACGTCCTACGAGCAGTACTTC. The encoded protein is CSVEDYRGTSYEQYF.

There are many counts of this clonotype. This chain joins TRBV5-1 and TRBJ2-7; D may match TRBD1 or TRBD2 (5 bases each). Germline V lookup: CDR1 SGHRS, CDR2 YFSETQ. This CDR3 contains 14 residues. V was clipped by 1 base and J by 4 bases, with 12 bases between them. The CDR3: CASSLSVEGYEQYF. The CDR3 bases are TGCGCCAGCAGCTTGTCTGTCGAGGGGTACGAGCAGTACTTC.

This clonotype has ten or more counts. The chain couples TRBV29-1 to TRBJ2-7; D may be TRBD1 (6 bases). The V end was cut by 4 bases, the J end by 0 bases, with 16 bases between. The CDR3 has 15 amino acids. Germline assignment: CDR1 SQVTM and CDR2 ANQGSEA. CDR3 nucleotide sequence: TGCAGCGTTGCGCCCCCAGGGGCCCTCTCCTACGAGCAGTACTTC. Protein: CSVAPPGALSYEQYF.

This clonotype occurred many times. In DNA, the CDR3 is TGTGCCAGCAGTTACCTTGGTGTAAGGAACACTGAAGCTTTCTTT. This encodes CASSYLGVRNTEAFF. The genes are TRBV6-2 or TRBV6-3 and TRBJ1-1; D call uncertain. The V end was cut by 2 bases, the J end by 1 base, with 11 bases between. The CDR3 extends over 15 amino acids. CDR1 and CDR2 from the germline V gene are MNHEY and SVGEGT.

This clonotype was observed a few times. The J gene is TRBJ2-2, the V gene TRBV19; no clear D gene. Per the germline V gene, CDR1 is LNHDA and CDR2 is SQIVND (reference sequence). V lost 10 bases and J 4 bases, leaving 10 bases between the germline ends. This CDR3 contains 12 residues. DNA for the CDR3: TGTGCCACCAAGGACGTCACCGGGGAGCTGTTTTTT. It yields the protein CATKDVTGELFF.

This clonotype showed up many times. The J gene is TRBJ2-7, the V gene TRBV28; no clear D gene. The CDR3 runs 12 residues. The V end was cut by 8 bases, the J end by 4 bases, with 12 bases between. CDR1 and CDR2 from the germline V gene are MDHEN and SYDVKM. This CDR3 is CASRGDRYEQYF. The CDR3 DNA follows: TGTGCCAGCCGCGGAGATCGATACGAGCAGTACTTC.

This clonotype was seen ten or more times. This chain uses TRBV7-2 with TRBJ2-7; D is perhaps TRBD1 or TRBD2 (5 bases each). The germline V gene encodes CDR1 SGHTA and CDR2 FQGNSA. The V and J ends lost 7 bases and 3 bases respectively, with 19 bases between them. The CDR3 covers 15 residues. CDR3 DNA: TGTGCCAGCAACCCGCTGGGGAGACAGAACTACGAGCAGTACTTC. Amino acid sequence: CASNPLGRQNYEQYF. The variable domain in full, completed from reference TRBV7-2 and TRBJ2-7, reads GAGVSQSPSNKVTEKGKDVELRCDPISGHTALYWYRQSLGQGLEFLIYFQGNSAPDKSGLPSDRFSAERTGGSVSTLTIQRTQQEDSAVYLCASNPLGRQNYEQYFGPGTRLTVT.

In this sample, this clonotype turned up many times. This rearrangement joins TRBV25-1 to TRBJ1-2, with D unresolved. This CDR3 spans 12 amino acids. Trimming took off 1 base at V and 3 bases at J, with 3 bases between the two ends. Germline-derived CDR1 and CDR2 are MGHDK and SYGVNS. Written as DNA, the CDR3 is TGTGCCAGCAGTGAATCTCACTATGGCTACACCTTC. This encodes CASSESHYGYTF.

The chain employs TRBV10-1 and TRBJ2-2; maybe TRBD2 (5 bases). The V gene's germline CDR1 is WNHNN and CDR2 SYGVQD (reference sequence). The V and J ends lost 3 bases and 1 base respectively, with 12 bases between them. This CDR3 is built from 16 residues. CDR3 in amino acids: CASSDPSGGNTGELFF. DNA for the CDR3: TGCGCCAGCAGTGATCCAAGCGGAGGGAACACCGGGGAGCTGTTTTTT.

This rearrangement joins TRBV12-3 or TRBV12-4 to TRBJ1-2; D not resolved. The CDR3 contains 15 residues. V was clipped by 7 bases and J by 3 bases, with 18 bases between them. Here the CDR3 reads CASTPIGGLHYGYTF. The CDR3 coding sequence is TGTGCCAGCACCCCCATTGGAGGACTTCACTATGGCTACACCTTC.

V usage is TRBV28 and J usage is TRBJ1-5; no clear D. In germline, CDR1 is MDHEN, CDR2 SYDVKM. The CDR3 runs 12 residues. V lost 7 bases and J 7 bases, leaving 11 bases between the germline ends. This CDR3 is CASTQSKQPQHF. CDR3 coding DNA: TGTGCCAGCACCCAGTCAAAACAGCCCCAGCATTTT.

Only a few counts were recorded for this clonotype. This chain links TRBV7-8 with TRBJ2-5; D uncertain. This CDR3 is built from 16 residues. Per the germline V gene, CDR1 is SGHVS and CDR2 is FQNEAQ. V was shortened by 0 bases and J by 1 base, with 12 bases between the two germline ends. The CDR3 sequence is CASSLAYFIPQETQYF. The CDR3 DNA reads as TGTGCCAGCAGCTTAGCATACTTTATACCCCAAGAGACCCAGTACTTC.

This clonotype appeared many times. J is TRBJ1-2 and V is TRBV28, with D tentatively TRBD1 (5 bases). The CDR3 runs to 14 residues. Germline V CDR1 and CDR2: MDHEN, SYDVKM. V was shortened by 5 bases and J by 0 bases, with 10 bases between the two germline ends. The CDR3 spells CASSLTAANYGYTF. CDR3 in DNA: TGTGCCAGCAGTCTGACAGCCGCTAACTATGGCTACACCTTC.

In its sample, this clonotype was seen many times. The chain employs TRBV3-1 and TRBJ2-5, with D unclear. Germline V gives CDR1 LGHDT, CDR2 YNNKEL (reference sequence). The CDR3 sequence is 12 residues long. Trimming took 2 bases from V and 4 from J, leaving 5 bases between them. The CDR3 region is CASSQSGETQYF. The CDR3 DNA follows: TGTGCCAGCAGCCAATCCGGAGAGACCCAGTACTTC.

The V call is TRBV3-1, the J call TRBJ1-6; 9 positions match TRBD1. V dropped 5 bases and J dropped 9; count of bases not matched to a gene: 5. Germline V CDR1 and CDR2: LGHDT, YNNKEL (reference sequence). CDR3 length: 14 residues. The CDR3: CASSDRGSLSPLHF. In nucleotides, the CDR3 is TGTGCCAGCAGCGACAGGGGGTCCCTTTCACCCCTCCACTTT.

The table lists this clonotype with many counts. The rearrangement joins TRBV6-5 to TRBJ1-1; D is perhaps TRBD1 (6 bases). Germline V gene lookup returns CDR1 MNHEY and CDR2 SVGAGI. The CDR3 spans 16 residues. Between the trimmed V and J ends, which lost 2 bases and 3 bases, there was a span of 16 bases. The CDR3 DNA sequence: TGTGCCAGCAGTTACACTCCCGGGGGGCTGGACACTGAAGCTTTCTTT. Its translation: CASSYTPGGLDTEAFF.

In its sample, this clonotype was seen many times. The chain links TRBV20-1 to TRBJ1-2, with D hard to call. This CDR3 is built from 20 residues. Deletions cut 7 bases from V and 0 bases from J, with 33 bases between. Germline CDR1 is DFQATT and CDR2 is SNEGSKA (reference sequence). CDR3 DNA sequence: TGCAGTGGTTTCGGGCGGATTCCCTCGGGTATCCCCCCAGCTAACTATGGCTACACCTTC. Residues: CSGFGRIPSGIPPANYGYTF.

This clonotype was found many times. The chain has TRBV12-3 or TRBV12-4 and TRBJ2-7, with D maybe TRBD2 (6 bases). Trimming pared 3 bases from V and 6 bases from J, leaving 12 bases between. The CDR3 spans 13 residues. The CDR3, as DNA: TGTGCCAGCAGTTTTGGGGGTAGCGGCGAGCAGTACTTC. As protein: CASSFGGSGEQYF.

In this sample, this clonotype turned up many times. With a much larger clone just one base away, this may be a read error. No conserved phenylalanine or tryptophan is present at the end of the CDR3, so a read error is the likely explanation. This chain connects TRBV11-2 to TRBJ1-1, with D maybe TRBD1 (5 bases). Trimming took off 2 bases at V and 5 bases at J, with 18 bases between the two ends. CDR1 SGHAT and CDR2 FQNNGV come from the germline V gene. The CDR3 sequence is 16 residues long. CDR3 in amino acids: CASSLIPQGPGTEAFL. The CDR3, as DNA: TGTGCCAGCAGCTTAATCCCTCAGGGTCCTGGAACTGAAGCTTTCCTT.

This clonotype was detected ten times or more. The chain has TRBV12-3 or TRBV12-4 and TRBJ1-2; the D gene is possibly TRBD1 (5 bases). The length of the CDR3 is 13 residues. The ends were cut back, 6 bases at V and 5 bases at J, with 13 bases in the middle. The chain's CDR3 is CASSPRTTYGYTF. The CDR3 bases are TGTGCCAGCAGCCCTAGGACAACTTATGGCTACACCTTC.

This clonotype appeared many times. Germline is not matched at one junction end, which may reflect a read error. Here the CDR3 DNA reads TGTGTCAGCAGCTTAGAGGGTCTTCCTGGCACTGAAGCTTTCTTT. This encodes CVSSLEGLPGTEAFF. The chain recombines TRBV11-2 with TRBJ1-1; no clear D. Per the germline V gene, CDR1 is SGHAT and CDR2 is FQNNGV. The CDR3 consists of 15 residues. Complete variable domain (other parts from reference TRBV11-2 and TRBJ1-1): EAGVAQSPRYKIIEKRQSVAFWCNPISGHATLYWYQQILGQGPKLLIQFQNNGVVDDSQLPKDRFSAERLKGVDSTLKIQPAKLEDSAVYLCVSSLEGLPGTEAFFGQGTRLTVV.

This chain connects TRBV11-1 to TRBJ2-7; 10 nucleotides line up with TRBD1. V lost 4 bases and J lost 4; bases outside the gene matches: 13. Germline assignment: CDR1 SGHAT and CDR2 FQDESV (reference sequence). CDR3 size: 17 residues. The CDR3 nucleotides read TGTGCCAGCAGCTCCATAACGACCCGGGACAGGGGTTACGAGCAGTACTTC. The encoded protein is CASSSITTRDRGYEQYF.

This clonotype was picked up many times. The DNA for the CDR3 is TGTGCCAGCAGTTCTTCTCCGGGACGGAGGGGGGAGACCCAGTACTTC. Translating gives CASSSSPGRRGETQYF. This sequence joins TRBV7-2 and TRBJ2-5; D possibly matches TRBD1 or TRBD2 (6 bases each). Trimming removed 6 bases from V and 5 bases from J, with 22 bases in between. From germline, CDR1 is SGHTA and CDR2 FQGNSA. The CDR3 loop spans 16 amino acids.

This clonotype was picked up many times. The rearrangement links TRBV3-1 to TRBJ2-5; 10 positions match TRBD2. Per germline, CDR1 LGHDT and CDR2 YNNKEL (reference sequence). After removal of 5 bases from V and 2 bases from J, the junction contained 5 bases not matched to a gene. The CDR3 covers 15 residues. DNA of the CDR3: TGTGCCAGCAGCTACAGCGGGAGGGGACAAGAGACCCAGTACTTC. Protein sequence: CASSYSGRGQETQYF.

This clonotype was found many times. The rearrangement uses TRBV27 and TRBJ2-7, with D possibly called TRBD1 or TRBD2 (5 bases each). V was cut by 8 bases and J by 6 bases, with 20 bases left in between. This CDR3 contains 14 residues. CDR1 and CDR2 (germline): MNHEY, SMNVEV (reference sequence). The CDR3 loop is CASGRRQTGLEQYF. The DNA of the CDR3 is TGTGCCAGCGGTAGACGGCAAACAGGACTCGAGCAGTACTTC.

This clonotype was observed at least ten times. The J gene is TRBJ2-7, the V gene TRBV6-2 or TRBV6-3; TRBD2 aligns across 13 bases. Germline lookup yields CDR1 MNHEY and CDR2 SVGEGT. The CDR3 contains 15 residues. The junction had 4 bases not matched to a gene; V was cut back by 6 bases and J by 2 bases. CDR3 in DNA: TGTGCCAGCAGCCGACTAGCGGGGGGAGCCTACGAGCAGTACTTC. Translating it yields CASSRLAGGAYEQYF.

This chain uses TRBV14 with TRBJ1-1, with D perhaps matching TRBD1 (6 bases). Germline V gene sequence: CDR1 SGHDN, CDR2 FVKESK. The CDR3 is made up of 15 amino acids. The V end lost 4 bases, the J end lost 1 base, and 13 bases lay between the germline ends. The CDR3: CASSPRQVENTEAFF. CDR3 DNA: TGTGCCAGCAGCCCCCGACAGGTAGAGAACACTGAAGCTTTCTTT.

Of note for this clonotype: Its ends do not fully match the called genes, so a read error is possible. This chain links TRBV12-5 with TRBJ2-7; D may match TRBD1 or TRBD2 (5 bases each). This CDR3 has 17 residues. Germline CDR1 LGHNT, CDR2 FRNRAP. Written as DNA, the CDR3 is TGTGCTAGTGGTTTGGAATCGGGACGGCTAAGCTCCTACGATCAGTACTTC. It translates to CASGLESGRLSSYDQYF.

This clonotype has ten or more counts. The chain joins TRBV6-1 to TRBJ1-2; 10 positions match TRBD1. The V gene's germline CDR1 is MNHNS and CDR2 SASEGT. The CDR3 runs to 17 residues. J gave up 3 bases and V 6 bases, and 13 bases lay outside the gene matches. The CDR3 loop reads CASRRSAGTGEHYGYTF. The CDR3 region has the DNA TGTGCCAGCAGGAGAAGCGCCGGGACAGGGGAACACTATGGCTACACCTTC.

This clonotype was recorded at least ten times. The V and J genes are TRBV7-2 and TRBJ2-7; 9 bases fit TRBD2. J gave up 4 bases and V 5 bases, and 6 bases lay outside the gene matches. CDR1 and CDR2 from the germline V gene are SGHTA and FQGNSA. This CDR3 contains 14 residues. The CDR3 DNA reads TGTGCCAGCAGCGCCTCGACTAGCGGATACGAGCAGTACTTC. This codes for CASSASTSGYEQYF.